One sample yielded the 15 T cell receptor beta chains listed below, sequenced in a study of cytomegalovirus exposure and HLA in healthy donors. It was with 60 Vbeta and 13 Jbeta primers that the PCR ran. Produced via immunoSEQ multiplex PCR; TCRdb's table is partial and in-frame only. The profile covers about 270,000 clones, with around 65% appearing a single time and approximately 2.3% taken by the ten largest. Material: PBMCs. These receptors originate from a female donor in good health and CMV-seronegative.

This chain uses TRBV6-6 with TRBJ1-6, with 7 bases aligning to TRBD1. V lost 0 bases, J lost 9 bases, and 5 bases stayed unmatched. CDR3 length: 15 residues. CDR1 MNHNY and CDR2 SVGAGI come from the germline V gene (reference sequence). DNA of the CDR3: TGTGCCAGCAGTTACTCTACAGGGGTTGGTTCACCCCTCCACTTT. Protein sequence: CASSYSTGVGSPLHF.

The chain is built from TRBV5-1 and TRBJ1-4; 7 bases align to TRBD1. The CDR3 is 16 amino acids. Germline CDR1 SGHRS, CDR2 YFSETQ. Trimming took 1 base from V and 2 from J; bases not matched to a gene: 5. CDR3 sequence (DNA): TGCGCCAGCAGCTTGACAGTACAGGGGACTAATGAAAAACTGTTTTTT. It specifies CASSLTVQGTNEKLFF.

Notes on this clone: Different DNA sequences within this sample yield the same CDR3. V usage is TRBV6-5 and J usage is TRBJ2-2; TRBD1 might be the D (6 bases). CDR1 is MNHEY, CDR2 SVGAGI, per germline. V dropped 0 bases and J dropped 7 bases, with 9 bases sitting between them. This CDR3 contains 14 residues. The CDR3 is CASSYSRGGGELFF. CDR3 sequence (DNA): TGTGCCAGCAGTTACTCGAGAGGGGGCGGGGAGCTGTTTTTT.

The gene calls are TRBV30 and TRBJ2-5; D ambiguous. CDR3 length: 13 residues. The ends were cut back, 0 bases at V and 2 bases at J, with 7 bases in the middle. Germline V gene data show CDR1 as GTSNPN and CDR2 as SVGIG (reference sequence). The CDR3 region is CAWSVSVQETQYF. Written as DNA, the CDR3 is TGTGCCTGGAGTGTCTCGGTACAAGAGACCCAGTACTTC.

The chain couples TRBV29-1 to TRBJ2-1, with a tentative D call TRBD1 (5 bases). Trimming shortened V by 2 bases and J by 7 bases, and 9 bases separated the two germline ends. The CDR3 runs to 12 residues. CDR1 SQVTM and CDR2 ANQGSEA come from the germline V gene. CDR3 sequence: CSVEWGRNEQFF. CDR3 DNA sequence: TGCAGCGTTGAATGGGGCAGGAATGAGCAGTTCTTC.

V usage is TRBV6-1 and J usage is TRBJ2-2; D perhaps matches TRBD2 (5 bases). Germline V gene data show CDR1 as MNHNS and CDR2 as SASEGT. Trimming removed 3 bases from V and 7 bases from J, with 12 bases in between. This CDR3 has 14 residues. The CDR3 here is CASSERVGRGELFF. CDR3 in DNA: TGTGCCAGCAGTGAGAGGGTAGGCCGCGGGGAGCTGTTTTTT.

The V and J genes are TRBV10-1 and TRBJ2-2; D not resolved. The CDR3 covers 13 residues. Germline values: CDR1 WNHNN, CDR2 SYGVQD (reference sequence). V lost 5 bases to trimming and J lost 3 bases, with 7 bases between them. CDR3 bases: TGCGCCAGCAGTTCCCTATACACCGGGGAGCTGTTTTTT. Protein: CASSSLYTGELFF.

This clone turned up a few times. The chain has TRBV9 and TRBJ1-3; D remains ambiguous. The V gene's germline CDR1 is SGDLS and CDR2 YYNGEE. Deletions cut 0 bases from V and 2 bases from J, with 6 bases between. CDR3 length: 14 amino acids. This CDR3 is CASSVGRTGNTIYF. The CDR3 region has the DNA TGTGCCAGCAGCGTAGGCAGGACTGGAAACACCATATATTTT.

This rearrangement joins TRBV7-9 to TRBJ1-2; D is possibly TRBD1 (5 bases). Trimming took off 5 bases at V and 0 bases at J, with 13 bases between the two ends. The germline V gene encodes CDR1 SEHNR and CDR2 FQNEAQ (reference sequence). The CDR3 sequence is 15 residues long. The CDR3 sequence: CASSIVKTANYGYTF. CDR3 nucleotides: TGTGCCAGCAGCATCGTAAAGACAGCTAACTATGGCTACACCTTC.

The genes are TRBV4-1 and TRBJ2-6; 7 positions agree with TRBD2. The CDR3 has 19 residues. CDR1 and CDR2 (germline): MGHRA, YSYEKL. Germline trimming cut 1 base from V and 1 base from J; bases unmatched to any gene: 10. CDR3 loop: CASSQGAFAAGSGANVLTF. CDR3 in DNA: TGCGCCAGCAGCCAAGGGGCGTTCGCAGCGGGGTCTGGGGCCAACGTCCTGACTTTC.

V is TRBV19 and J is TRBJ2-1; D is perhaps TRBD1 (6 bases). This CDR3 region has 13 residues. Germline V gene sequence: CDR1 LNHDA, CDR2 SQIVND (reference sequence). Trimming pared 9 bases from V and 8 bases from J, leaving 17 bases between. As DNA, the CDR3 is TGTGCCAGCCCCCGGAACAGGGTCGATGAGCAGTTCTTC. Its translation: CASPRNRVDEQFF.

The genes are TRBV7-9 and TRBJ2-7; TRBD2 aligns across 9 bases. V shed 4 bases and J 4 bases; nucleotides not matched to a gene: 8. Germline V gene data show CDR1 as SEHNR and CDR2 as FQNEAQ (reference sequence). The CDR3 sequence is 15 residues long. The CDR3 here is CASSSLAGNRYEQYF. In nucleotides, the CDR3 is TGTGCCAGCAGCTCGCTAGCGGGAAACAGATACGAGCAGTACTTC. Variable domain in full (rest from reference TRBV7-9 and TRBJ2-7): DTGVSQNPRHKITKRGQNVTFRCDPISEHNRLYWYRQTLGQGPEFLTYFQNEAQLEKSRLLSDRFSAERPKGSFSTLEIQRTEQGDSAMYLCASSSLAGNRYEQYFGPGTRLTVT.

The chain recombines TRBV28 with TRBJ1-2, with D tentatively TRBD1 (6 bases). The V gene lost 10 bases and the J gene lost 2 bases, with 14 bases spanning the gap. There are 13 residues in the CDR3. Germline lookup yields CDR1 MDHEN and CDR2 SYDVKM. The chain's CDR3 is CATVSGHNYGYTF. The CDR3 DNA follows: TGTGCCACCGTGTCGGGACACAACTATGGCTACACCTTC.

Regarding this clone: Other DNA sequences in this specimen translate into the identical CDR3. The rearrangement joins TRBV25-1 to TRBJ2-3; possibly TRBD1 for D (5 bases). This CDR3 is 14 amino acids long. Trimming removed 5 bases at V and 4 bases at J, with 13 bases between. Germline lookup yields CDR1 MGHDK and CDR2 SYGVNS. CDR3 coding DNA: TGTGCCAGCAGTTACGGCCTAGGGGCAGATACGCAGTATTTT. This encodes CASSYGLGADTQYF. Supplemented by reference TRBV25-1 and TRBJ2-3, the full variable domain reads EADIYQTPRYLVIGTGKKITLECSQTMGHDKMYWYQQDPGMELHLIHYSYGVNSTEKGDLSSESTVSRIRTEHFPLTLESARPSHTSQYLCASSYGLGADTQYFGPGTRLTVL.

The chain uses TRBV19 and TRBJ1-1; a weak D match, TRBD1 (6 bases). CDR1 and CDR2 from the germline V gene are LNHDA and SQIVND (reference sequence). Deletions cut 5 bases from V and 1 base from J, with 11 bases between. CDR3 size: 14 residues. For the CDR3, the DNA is TGTGCCAGTAGTCCCCTGGACAGGAACACTGAAGCTTTCTTT. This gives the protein CASSPLDRNTEAFF.